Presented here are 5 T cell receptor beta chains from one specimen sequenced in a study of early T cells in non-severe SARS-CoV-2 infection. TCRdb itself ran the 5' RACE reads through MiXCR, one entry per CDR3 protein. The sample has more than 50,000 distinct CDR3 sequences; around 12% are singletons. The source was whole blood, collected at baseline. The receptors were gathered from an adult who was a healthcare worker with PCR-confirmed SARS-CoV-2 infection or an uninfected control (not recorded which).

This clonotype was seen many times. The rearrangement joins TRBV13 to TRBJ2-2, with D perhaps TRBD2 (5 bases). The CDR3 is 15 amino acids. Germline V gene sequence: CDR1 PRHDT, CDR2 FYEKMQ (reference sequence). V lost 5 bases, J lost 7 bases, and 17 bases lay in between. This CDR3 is CASSLAPNRGGELFF. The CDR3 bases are TGTGCCAGCAGCCTAGCCCCCAATCGAGGCGGGGAGCTGTTTTTT.

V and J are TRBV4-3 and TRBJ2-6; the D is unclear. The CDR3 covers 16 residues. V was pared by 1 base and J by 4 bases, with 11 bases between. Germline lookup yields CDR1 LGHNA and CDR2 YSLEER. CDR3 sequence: CASSQGEGAGANVLTF. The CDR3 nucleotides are TGCGCCAGCAGCCAAGGTGAAGGAGCCGGGGCCAACGTCCTGACTTTC.

CDR3 bases: TGTGCCAGCAGTAAGGGGGGAGGGAGGGCGGCTAACTATGGCTACACCTTC. It codes for CASSKGGGRAANYGYTF. The chain is built from TRBV6-6 and TRBJ1-2; weak D call: TRBD1 (6 bases). V gave up 5 bases and J gave up 0 bases, with 19 bases separating them. The V gene's germline CDR1 is MNHNY and CDR2 SVGAGI (reference sequence). This CDR3 has 17 residues.

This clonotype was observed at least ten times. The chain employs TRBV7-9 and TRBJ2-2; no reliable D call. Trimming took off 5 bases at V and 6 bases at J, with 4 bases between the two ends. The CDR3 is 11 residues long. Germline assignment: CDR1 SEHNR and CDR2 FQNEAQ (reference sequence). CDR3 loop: CASSLPGELFF. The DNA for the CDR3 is TGTGCCAGCAGCCTGCCCGGGGAGCTGTTTTTT.

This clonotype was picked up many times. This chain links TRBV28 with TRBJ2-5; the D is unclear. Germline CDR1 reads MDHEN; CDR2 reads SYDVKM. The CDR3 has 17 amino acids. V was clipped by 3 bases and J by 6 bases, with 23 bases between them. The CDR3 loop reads CASSFFPFRSRGKTQYF. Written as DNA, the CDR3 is TGTGCCAGCAGTTTCTTCCCCTTCAGGAGTCGCGGAAAGACCCAGTACTTC.